The rows below give T cell receptor beta chains drawn from one sample of a study of T cell responses to AZD1222 COVID-19 vaccine. The table came from immunoSEQ multiplex PCR; TCRdb's copy has only in-frame clones and leaves some out. The table records 96,000 or so clones, 89% of them present only once. The sample consisted of peripheral blood, taken on day 0 of AZD1222 vaccination. All receptors derive from an adult in good health. CDR3s include the opening cysteine and the closing phenylalanine or tryptophan. Fields, in order: D gene, clone size, V gene, J gene, CDR3 DNA, CDR3 protein. The D gene is left open where the match is weak. Part of the rows lack a size; the others show once, few, many or a class for expanded clones.

-	-	TRBV7-2	TRBJ2-6	TGTGCCAGCAGCCGTAGGCACGGCGCAAGCTCTGGGGCCAACGTCCTGACTTTC	CASSRRHGASSGANVLTF
-	few	TRBV6-5	TRBJ1-1	TGTGCCAGCAGACAGGGATGGGGAATGAACACTGAAGCTTTCTTT	CASRQGWGMNTEAFF
TRBD1	-	TRBV7-9	TRBJ2-7	TGTGCCAGCAGCTCCGAACAGGGGGACGAGCAGTACTTC	CASSSEQGDEQYF
TRBD2	-	TRBV3-1/TRBV3-2	TRBJ2-3	TGTGCCAGCCGAGCGGGGGGCACAGATACGCAGTATTTT	CASRAGGTDTQYF
-	-	TRBV18	TRBJ2-3	TGTGCCAGCTCACCGCCGGGGCTGGATACGCAGTATTTT	CASSPPGLDTQYF
TRBD1	-	TRBV19	TRBJ2-2	TGTGCCAGTAGTAGACAGGGGGCGCGTCACGGGGAGCTGTTTTTT	CASSRQGARHGELFF
TRBD2	-	TRBV3-1/TRBV3-2	TRBJ2-5	TGTGCCAGCAGCCACCCCATTAGCGGGGGGGCCCAAGAGACCCAGTACTTC	CASSHPISGGAQETQYF
-	-	TRBV29-1	TRBJ2-7	TGCAGCGTTAATACCCCTATGGACACCCCAGGCTCCTACGAGCAGTACTTC	CSVNTPMDTPGSYEQYF
-	-	TRBV6-5	TRBJ1-2	TGTGCCAGCAGTTACGGAAACACAGGGTATGGCTACACCTTC	CASSYGNTGYGYTF
-	-	TRBV2	TRBJ2-7	TGTGCCAGCAGTGAATACGGACAGAACACCTACGAGCAGTACTTC	CASSEYGQNTYEQYF
TRBD1	-	TRBV4-2	TRBJ2-7	TGTGCCAGCAGCCCGCTTGGACAGGGGACCTACGAGCAGTACTTC	CASSPLGQGTYEQYF
TRBD1	-	TRBV2	TRBJ2-7	TGTGCCCTTAGGGACAGGGGTTACGAGCAGTACTTC	CALRDRGYEQYF
TRBD2	-	TRBV2	TRBJ2-1	TGTGCCAGCAGGGGACTAGCGCCCAATGAGCAGTTCTTC	CASRGLAPNEQFF
-	-	TRBV9	TRBJ1-1	TGTGCCAGCAGCTTCGGCCCAAACACTGAAGCTTTCTTT	CASSFGPNTEAFF
TRBD1	-	TRBV24-1	TRBJ1-5	TGTGCCACCAGTCAGGGGGTCAGCCAGCCCCAGCATTTT	CATSQGVSQPQHF
TRBD1	-	TRBV19	TRBJ1-3	TGTGCCAGTAGCGTACAGGGGGGCTATGCGGGAAACACCATATATTTT	CASSVQGGYAGNTIYF
-	-	TRBV27	TRBJ2-1	TGTGCCAGCAGTTTGGAAGGGTACAATGAGCAGTTCTTC	CASSLEGYNEQFF
TRBD2	-	TRBV18	TRBJ2-1	TGTGCCAGCTCACCAACTAGCGACTCCTACAATGAGCAGTTCTTC	CASSPTSDSYNEQFF
TRBD1	-	TRBV3-1/TRBV3-2	TRBJ1-1	TGTGCCAGCAGCCAAGATGAGGGACAGGGGGCCACTGAAGCTTTCTTT	CASSQDEGQGATEAFF
-	once	TRBV12-3/TRBV12-4	TRBJ1-5	TGTGCCAGCAGTTTAAACCCTGATCAGCCCCAGCATTTT	CASSLNPDQPQHF
TRBD1	-	TRBV19	TRBJ2-2	TGTGCCAGTAGTATAACAGGGGGCAGCGACACCGGGGAGCTGTTTTTT	CASSITGGSDTGELFF
-	-	TRBV4-1	TRBJ1-2	TGCGCCAGCAGCCAATATGTGGGAGTCTATGGCTACACCTTC	CASSQYVGVYGYTF
TRBD2	-	TRBV4-3	TRBJ2-5	TGCGCCAGCAGCCACCAACTAGCGGGGGGGCGGGCGGAGACCCAGTACTTC	CASSHQLAGGRAETQYF
-	-	TRBV5-1	TRBJ2-7	TGCGCCAGCAGCGTGGACAGCCCCTACGAGCAGTACTTC	CASSVDSPYEQYF
TRBD1	once	TRBV27	TRBJ1-2	TGTGCCAGCAGCCGTCGGAGGGGGCTATTCTATGGCTACACCTTC	CASSRRRGLFYGYTF
-	-	TRBV15	TRBJ1-1	TGTGCCACCAGCAGAGATCTGCAGGGCGAGAACACTGAAGCTTTCTTT	CATSRDLQGENTEAFF
-	-	TRBV7-2	TRBJ1-2	TGTGCCAGCAGCTTAGCCAGCGGCAGCTATGGCTACACCTTC	CASSLASGSYGYTF
-	few	TRBV7-9	TRBJ2-2	TGTGCCAGCACCTCGGCAGGGCCGAACACCGGGGAGCTGTTTTTT	CASTSAGPNTGELFF
TRBD2	-	TRBV10-2	TRBJ2-3	TGCGCCAGCAGAATGAGCGGGGAAGGTACAGATACGCAGTATTTT	CASRMSGEGTDTQYF
-	-	TRBV18	TRBJ2-7	TGTGCCAGCTCCTCATACCGCAGGGGAGTCTACGAGCAGTACTTC	CASSSYRRGVYEQYF
-	-	TRBV11-3	TRBJ1-6	TGTGCCAGCAGCTTAGATAGTAATTCACCCCTCCACTTT	CASSLDSNSPLHF
-	-	TRBV7-9	TRBJ1-2	TGTGCCAGCAGCCGAACAGGGTTTATTGGCTACACCTTC	CASSRTGFIGYTF
TRBD1	-	TRBV13	TRBJ1-2	TGTGCCAGCAGCCAACCCCCCCAGGGGGACTATGGCTACACCTTC	CASSQPPQGDYGYTF
TRBD1	-	TRBV3-1/TRBV3-2	TRBJ1-6	TGTGCCAGCAGCCTCCTCCCGGTGGGACAGGGTAATTCACCCCTCCACTTT	CASSLLPVGQGNSPLHF
TRBD1	-	TRBV5-1	TRBJ2-7	TGCGCCAGCAGCTGGGGACAGACCTACGAGCAGTACTTC	CASSWGQTYEQYF
-	few	TRBV5-4	TRBJ1-2	TGTGCCAGCAGCTTGGTGGGCAGGGGCGATGGCTACACCTTC	CASSLVGRGDGYTF
TRBD1	-	TRBV2	TRBJ1-3	TGTGCCAGCAGTGAAATGGGACAGGGTTCATTACACACCATATATTTT	CASSEMGQGSLHTIYF
-	-	TRBV24-1	TRBJ2-3	TGTGCCACCAGTGATAGCCTAACGACAGATACGCAGTATTTT	CATSDSLTTDTQYF
TRBD1	-	TRBV11-2	TRBJ1-6	TGTGCCAGCAGTTCAGCTGGGACAGGGGACAGTTCACCCCTCCACTTT	CASSSAGTGDSSPLHF
TRBD2	once	TRBV6-5	TRBJ2-2	TGTGCCAGCAGCCCACAGGGACTAGACACCGGGGAGCTGTTTTTT	CASSPQGLDTGELFF
-	-	TRBV7-9	TRBJ1-1	TGTGCCAGCAGCACCCCCAGGGATGGGGCTGAAGCTTTCTTT	CASSTPRDGAEAFF
TRBD1	-	TRBV7-3	TRBJ2-1	TGTGCCAGCAGCTTACAGGGGGCTTCCTACAATGAGCAGTTCTTC	CASSLQGASYNEQFF
-	-	TRBV2	TRBJ2-3	TGTGCCAGCAGTGGGGGCCGCACAGATACGCAGTATTTT	CASSGGRTDTQYF
TRBD2	-	TRBV18	TRBJ2-7	TGTGCCAGCTCACCACCGACTAGCGGATACGAGCAGTACTTC	CASSPPTSGYEQYF
TRBD1	-	TRBV18	TRBJ1-1	TGTGCCAGCTCACCCGAGACACAGGGGGCGATGGGGAACACTGAAGCTTTCTTT	CASSPETQGAMGNTEAFF
-	-	TRBV9	TRBJ1-5	TGTGCCAGCAGCGTAGGCCCCGGGATGACCAATCAGCCCCAGCATTTT	CASSVGPGMTNQPQHF
TRBD2	-	TRBV5-4	TRBJ2-3	TGTGCCAGCAGCTTAAATCTCGCGGGGGGATCGGCAGATACGCAGTATTTT	CASSLNLAGGSADTQYF
-	-	TRBV5-1	TRBJ2-1	TGCGCCAGCAGCTCTTGGGCAGGCTCCTACAATGAGCAGTTCTTC	CASSSWAGSYNEQFF
TRBD1	-	TRBV5-1	TRBJ2-3	TGCGCCAGCAGCCAAACACAGGGGCGCACAGATACGCAGTATTTT	CASSQTQGRTDTQYF
-	many	TRBV6-4	TRBJ2-6	TGTGCCAGCAGCGAGGGGGGGACTGGGGCCAACGTCCTGACTTTC	CASSEGGTGANVLTF
TRBD1	-	TRBV29-1	TRBJ1-2	TGCAGCGTTTTGGGACAGCCTACTAACTATGGCTACACCTTC	CSVLGQPTNYGYTF
-	-	TRBV29-1	TRBJ2-1	TGCAGCGCCACGGTCCGCGCCTCCCTCGAGCAGTTCTTC	CSATVRASLEQFF
-	-	TRBV6-1	TRBJ2-7	TGTGCCAGCAGTTCGTTCGGGGCCTACGAGCAGTACTTC	CASSSFGAYEQYF
-	-	TRBV18	TRBJ1-1	TGTGCCAGCTCACCCCTCACTGAGATAACTGAAGCTTTCTTT	CASSPLTEITEAFF
-	-	TRBV2	TRBJ2-1	TGTGCCATTGCAACAACAGGCTACAATGAGCAGTTCTTC	CAIATTGYNEQFF
-	-	TRBV7-9	TRBJ1-6	TGTGCCAGCAGCTTAGCGTTGATTCCCCTCCACTTT	CASSLALIPLHF